One sample yielded the 10 T cell receptor beta chains listed below, sequenced in a study of blood T cell repertoires in COVID-19. Method: immunoSEQ multiplex PCR; TCRdb's copy keeps in-frame clones and lacks some. This table has over 200,000 clones, about nine tenths appearing once. The sequenced sample was peripheral blood. Receptors originate from a woman in her sixties with acute or convalescent COVID-19.

The chain employs TRBV18 and TRBJ1-1; no clear D gene. The V gene lost 2 bases and the J gene lost 0 bases, with 4 bases spanning the gap. The length of the CDR3 is 13 residues. Germline V gene data show CDR1 as KGHSH and CDR2 as LQKENI. DNA for the CDR3: TGTGCCAGCTCACCAACGGTGAACACTGAAGCTTTCTTT. It yields the protein CASSPTVNTEAFF.

The V call is TRBV30, the J call TRBJ2-5; 8 nucleotides line up with TRBD1. Trimming took 2 bases from V and 7 from J; bases not matched to a gene: 6. Per the germline V gene, CDR1 is GTSNPN and CDR2 is SVGIG (reference sequence). The CDR3 is 13 residues long. CDR3 region: CAWSRDRPGTQYF. The CDR3 nucleotides are TGTGCCTGGAGTAGGGACAGGCCGGGGACCCAGTACTTC.

In this sample, this clone turned up a few times. This chain links TRBV6-6 with TRBJ1-3; the D gene is possibly TRBD1 (6 bases). V dropped 6 bases and J dropped 5 bases, with 14 bases sitting between them. This CDR3 is 14 amino acids long. The germline V gene has CDR1 MNHNY and CDR2 SVGAGI (reference sequence). CDR3: CASSPTGSRNTIYF. CDR3 in DNA: TGTGCCAGCAGCCCCACAGGGAGTCGAAACACCATATATTTT.

The chain has TRBV6-5 and TRBJ1-1; TRBD1 is a possible D gene (5 bases). This CDR3 contains 14 residues. Germline lookup yields CDR1 MNHEY and CDR2 SVGAGI. V was cut by 7 bases and J by 0 bases, with 12 bases left in between. CDR3 DNA sequence: TGTGCCAGCACTAAGACAGCCTTGAACACTGAAGCTTTCTTT. Amino acids: CASTKTALNTEAFF.

This clone was observed once. The genes are TRBV27 and TRBJ2-7; tentatively, D is TRBD1 (7 bases). The ends were cut back, 4 bases at V and 4 bases at J, with 20 bases in the middle. The germline CDR1 and CDR2 sequences are MNHEY and SMNVEV (reference sequence). This CDR3 comprises 16 residues. In DNA form, the CDR3 reads TGTGCCAGCAGTTCCCTCATCAGGGGGGTCAGGTACGAGCAGTACTTC. Translated: CASSSLIRGVRYEQYF.

J is TRBJ1-6 and V is TRBV28; weak D call: TRBD1 (5 bases). Per the germline V gene, CDR1 is MDHEN and CDR2 is SYDVKM. The CDR3 has 13 amino acids. CDR3 DNA sequence: TGTGCAGTAAAGGGGCTGCATAATTCACCCCTCCACTTT. This gives the protein CAVKGLHNSPLHF.

In this sample, this clone turned up once. V gene TRBV6-6 combines with J gene TRBJ2-1; TRBD1 aligns across 8 bases. This CDR3 has 13 residues. The V gene end was trimmed by 0 bases and the J gene end by 9 bases; junction bases not matched to a gene: 1. The germline V gene has CDR1 MNHNY and CDR2 SVGAGI (reference sequence). CDR3 nucleotides: TGTGCCAGCAGTTACTCGCAGGGGGCTGAGCAGTTCTTC. Amino acids: CASSYSQGAEQFF.

The V gene is TRBV5-8, the J gene TRBJ2-1; 8 positions agree with TRBD2. CDR3 length equals 15 residues. Losses at the gene ends were 1 base for V and 14 bases for J; bases not matched to a gene: 14. The germline gives CDR1 SGHTS, CDR2 YDEGEE. The DNA of the CDR3 is TGTGCCAGCAGCTTGAGGCTAGCGGGCACGGAGGGGAAGTTCTTC. As protein: CASSLRLAGTEGKFF.

CDR3 in amino acids: CASSSYRPQSKLFF. The CDR3 coding sequence is TGTGCCAGCAGTTCCTACAGGCCCCAGAGCAAACTGTTTTTT. V is TRBV6-6 and J is TRBJ1-4, with D possibly being TRBD1 (5 bases). V was cut by 4 bases and J by 11 bases, with 17 bases left in between. This CDR3 is built from 14 residues. CDR1 and CDR2 from the germline V gene are MNHNY and SVGAGI (reference sequence).

The V call is TRBV14, the J call TRBJ2-1; D unclear. This CDR3 spans 14 amino acids. CDR1 and CDR2 (germline): SGHDN, FVKESK. V lost 3 bases, J lost 8 bases, and 14 bases lay in between. The CDR3: CASSQVRPPDEQFF. CDR3 DNA: TGTGCCAGCAGCCAGGTGCGCCCCCCGGATGAGCAGTTCTTC.